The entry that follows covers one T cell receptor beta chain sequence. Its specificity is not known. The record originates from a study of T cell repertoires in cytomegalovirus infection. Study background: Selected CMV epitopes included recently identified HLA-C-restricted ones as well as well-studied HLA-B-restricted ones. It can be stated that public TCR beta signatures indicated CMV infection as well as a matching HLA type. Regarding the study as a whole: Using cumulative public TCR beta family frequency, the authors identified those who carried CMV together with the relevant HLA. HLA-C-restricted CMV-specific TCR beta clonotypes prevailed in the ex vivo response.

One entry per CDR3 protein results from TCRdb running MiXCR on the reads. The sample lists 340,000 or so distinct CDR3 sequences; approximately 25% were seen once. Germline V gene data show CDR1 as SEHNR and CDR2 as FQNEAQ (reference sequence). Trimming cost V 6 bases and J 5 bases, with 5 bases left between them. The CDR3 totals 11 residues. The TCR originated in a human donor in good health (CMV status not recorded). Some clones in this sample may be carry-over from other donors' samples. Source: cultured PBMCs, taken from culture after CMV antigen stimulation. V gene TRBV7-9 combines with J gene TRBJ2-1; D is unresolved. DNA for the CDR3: TGTGCCAGCAGGGCGAACAATGAGCAGTTCTTC. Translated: CASRANNEQFF.